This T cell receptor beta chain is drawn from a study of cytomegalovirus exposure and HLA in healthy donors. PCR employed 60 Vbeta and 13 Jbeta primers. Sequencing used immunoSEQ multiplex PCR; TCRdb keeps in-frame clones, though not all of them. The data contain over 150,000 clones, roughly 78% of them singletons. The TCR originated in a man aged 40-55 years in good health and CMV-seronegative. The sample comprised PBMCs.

The CDR3 DNA reads TGTGCCAGCAGCTTGGTAGGGGGCCGGATGAACACTGAAGCTTTCTTT. Translated, it gives CASSLVGGRMNTEAFF. The J gene is TRBJ1-1, the V gene TRBV5-6; TRBD1 matches at 7 bases. The V gene end was trimmed by 0 bases and the J gene end by 0 bases; junction bases not matched to a gene: 5. The CDR3 sequence is 16 residues long. The germline V gene has CDR1 SGHDT and CDR2 YYEEEE.